This entry features one T cell receptor (beta chain) sequence. The data are from a study of blood T cell repertoires in COVID-19. Overall study: The origin of the acute and convalescent COVID-19 samples was the United States, Italy and Spain. T cells, B-cell-depleted T cells, or PBMCs provided the cDNA or gDNA that served as material.

Only in-frame clones appear in the TCRdb table, and some are missing; sequencing was by immunoSEQ multiplex PCR. The repertoire holds over 55,000 clones, with around four fifths as singletons. V was cut by 0 bases and J by 0 bases, with 10 bases left in between. Germline lookup yields CDR1 GTSNPN and CDR2 SVGIG (reference sequence). The CDR3 runs to 15 residues. This chain connects TRBV30 to TRBJ2-3; D call uncertain. The source material was peripheral blood. This clonotype was obtained from a human donor in a cohort sampled during active COVID-19. CDR3 DNA: TGTGCCTGGAGTGTACAGTGGTCTAGCACAGATACGCAGTATTTT. Its translation: CAWSVQWSSTDTQYF.